A selection of T cell receptor beta chains follows, all from one sample in a study of human T cells and chemical hapten exposure. TCRdb passed the 5' RACE reads through MiXCR, listing each CDR3 protein once. The top ten hold around 1.5% of the sample, which has 150,000 or so distinct CDR3 sequences, around 4% seen once. The source is a female donor in good health. Each CDR3 is given with its conserved first and last residue. Each record gives: CDR3 protein, CDR3 DNA, D gene, J gene, clone size, V gene. The D gene is left open where the match is weak. Clone size is given for some rows only: seen once, a few or many times, or a class if the clone is expanded.

CDR3 protein: CASSPPASGGLTYNEQFF; CDR3 DNA: TGTGCCAGCAGCCCCCCTGCTAGCGGGGGCCTTACCTACAATGAGCAGTTCTTC; D gene: TRBD2; J gene: TRBJ2-1; clone size: many; V gene: TRBV7-9
CDR3 protein: CASSYSGTGDYGYTF; CDR3 DNA: TGTGCCAGCAGTTACTCAGGGACAGGGGACTATGGCTACACCTTC; D gene: TRBD1; J gene: TRBJ1-2; clone size: many; V gene: TRBV6-6
CDR3 protein: CASSSTLIVGTDNSNQPQHF; CDR3 DNA: TGTGCCAGCAGTTCAACGCTTATTGTCGGGACAGACAATAGCAATCAGCCCCAGCATTTT; D gene: TRBD1; J gene: TRBJ1-5; clone size: many; V gene: TRBV12-3/TRBV12-4
CDR3 protein: CSAAQAGGSYEQYF; CDR3 DNA: TGCAGTGCAGCTCAAGCGGGGGGTTCCTACGAGCAGTACTTC; D gene: TRBD2; J gene: TRBJ2-7; clone size: many; V gene: TRBV20-1
CDR3 protein: CASSDLTGGRGQPQHF; CDR3 DNA: TGTGCCAGCAGCGATCTGACAGGGGGCCGCGGTCAGCCCCAGCATTTT; D gene: TRBD1; J gene: TRBJ1-5; clone size: many; V gene: TRBV7-8
CDR3 protein: CSATTSGVGNQPQHF; CDR3 DNA: TGCAGTGCTACAACCTCAGGGGTTGGCAATCAGCCCCAGCATTTT; D gene: NA; J gene: TRBJ1-5; clone size: many; V gene: TRBV20-1
CDR3 protein: CASSHGQLRDYGYTF; CDR3 DNA: TGTGCCAGCAGCCATGGACAACTCCGAGACTATGGCTACACCTTC; D gene: NA; J gene: TRBJ1-2; clone size: many; V gene: TRBV12-3/TRBV12-4
CDR3 protein: CASSEGTGTLNTEAFF; CDR3 DNA: TGTGCCAGCAGCGAAGGGACAGGGACACTGAACACTGAAGCTTTCTTT; D gene: TRBD1; J gene: TRBJ1-1; clone size: NA; V gene: TRBV9
CDR3 protein: CASSRGTAYNSPLHF; CDR3 DNA: TGTGCCAGCAGCAGAGGGACAGCCTATAATTCACCCCTCCACTTT; D gene: TRBD1; J gene: TRBJ1-6; clone size: many; V gene: TRBV7-9
CDR3 protein: CASSDRQGYNEQFF; CDR3 DNA: TGTGCCAGCAGTGATCGACAGGGGTACAATGAGCAGTTCTTC; D gene: TRBD1; J gene: TRBJ2-1; clone size: NA; V gene: TRBV25-1
CDR3 protein: CASKVQDWVEISPLHF; CDR3 DNA: TGTGCCAGCAAGGTCCAGGACTGGGTAGAAATTTCACCCCTCCACTTT; D gene: NA; J gene: TRBJ1-6; clone size: many; V gene: TRBV5-6
CDR3 protein: CASSPGTGYGYTF; CDR3 DNA: TGTGCCAGCAGCCCGGGGACAGGGTACGGCTACACCTTC; D gene: TRBD1; J gene: TRBJ1-2; clone size: few; V gene: TRBV9
CDR3 protein: CSARPGTGGEAFF; CDR3 DNA: TGCAGTGCTAGACCCGGGACAGGGGGAGAAGCTTTCTTT; D gene: TRBD1; J gene: TRBJ1-1; clone size: many; V gene: TRBV20-1
CDR3 protein: CASRSGTSTDTQYF; CDR3 DNA: TGTGCCAGCAGGTCCGGGACTAGCACAGATACGCAGTATTTT; D gene: NA; J gene: TRBJ2-3; clone size: many; V gene: TRBV7-9
CDR3 protein: CSARPMTGLNYNEQFF; CDR3 DNA: TGCAGTGCTAGGCCCATGACAGGACTTAACTACAATGAGCAGTTCTTC; D gene: NA; J gene: TRBJ2-1; clone size: many; V gene: TRBV20-1
CDR3 protein: CASRRSGGEVDQPQHF; CDR3 DNA: TGCGCCAGTCGCCGTTCAGGGGGAGAGGTAGATCAGCCCCAGCATTTT; D gene: TRBD1; J gene: TRBJ1-5; clone size: many; V gene: TRBV5-1
CDR3 protein: CASSRNEQFF; CDR3 DNA: TGTGCCAGCAGTAGAAATGAGCAGTTCTTC; D gene: NA; J gene: TRBJ2-1; clone size: many; V gene: TRBV28
CDR3 protein: CASNPSVLGELFF; CDR3 DNA: TGTGCCAGCAACCCTTCCGTCCTGGGGGAGCTGTTTTTT; D gene: NA; J gene: TRBJ2-2; clone size: many; V gene: TRBV28
CDR3 protein: CASSPRAGGPVNEQFF; CDR3 DNA: TGCGCCAGCAGTCCCCGAGCGGGGGGGCCTGTAAATGAGCAGTTCTTC; D gene: TRBD2; J gene: TRBJ2-1; clone size: NA; V gene: TRBV5-1
CDR3 protein: CASSLDSFNYGYTF; CDR3 DNA: TGCGCCAGCAGCTTGGACAGCTTTAACTATGGCTACACCTTC; D gene: NA; J gene: TRBJ1-2; clone size: many; V gene: TRBV5-1
CDR3 protein: CASSPTVLAKNIQYF; CDR3 DNA: TGTGCCAGCAGCCCCACCGTTCTAGCCAAAAACATTCAGTACTTC; D gene: NA; J gene: TRBJ2-4; clone size: many; V gene: TRBV7-9
CDR3 protein: CATSTAETVPYGYTF; CDR3 DNA: TGTGCCACCAGCACCGCAGAGACAGTCCCCTATGGCTACACCTTC; D gene: NA; J gene: TRBJ1-2; clone size: many; V gene: TRBV15
CDR3 protein: CSARFDPTTGLQQETQYF; CDR3 DNA: TGCAGTGCTAGATTTGACCCTACCACGGGACTACAACAAGAGACCCAGTACTTC; D gene: TRBD2; J gene: TRBJ2-5; clone size: NA; V gene: TRBV20-1
CDR3 protein: CSARDDGHSGNTIYF; CDR3 DNA: TGCAGTGCTAGAGATGACGGTCACTCTGGAAACACCATATATTTT; D gene: NA; J gene: TRBJ1-3; clone size: many; V gene: TRBV20-1
CDR3 protein: CASSVDSYQPQHF; CDR3 DNA: TGTGCCAGCAGCGTAGATTCTTATCAGCCCCAGCATTTT; D gene: NA; J gene: TRBJ1-5; clone size: many; V gene: TRBV9
CDR3 protein: CASSQSREQFF; CDR3 DNA: TGCGCCAGCAGTCAATCCCGTGAGCAGTTCTTC; D gene: NA; J gene: TRBJ2-1; clone size: few; V gene: TRBV23-1
CDR3 protein: CASRGGRVDYGYTF; CDR3 DNA: TGTGCCAGCCGTGGTGGCAGGGTCGACTATGGCTACACCTTC; D gene: NA; J gene: TRBJ1-2; clone size: many; V gene: TRBV12-3/TRBV12-4
CDR3 protein: CASSSGVGGGTETQYF; CDR3 DNA: TGTGCCAGCAGCTCCGGTGTTGGCGGGGGGACGGAGACCCAGTACTTC; D gene: TRBD2; J gene: TRBJ2-5; clone size: many; V gene: TRBV7-3
CDR3 protein: CASSTGLVNTEAFF; CDR3 DNA: TGTGCCAGCAGCACAGGGCTAGTGAACACTGAAGCTTTCTTT; D gene: NA; J gene: TRBJ1-1; clone size: many; V gene: TRBV6-1
CDR3 protein: CASSMQGLAGAREQFF; CDR3 DNA: TGTGCCAGCAGTATGCAGGGACTAGCGGGGGCGAGAGAGCAGTTCTTC; D gene: TRBD2; J gene: TRBJ2-1; clone size: many; V gene: TRBV28
CDR3 protein: CSARRAVTGELFF; CDR3 DNA: TGCAGTGCTAGACGTGCCGTCACCGGGGAGCTGTTTTTT; D gene: NA; J gene: TRBJ2-2; clone size: many; V gene: TRBV20-1
CDR3 protein: CASSLMTGQETQYF; CDR3 DNA: TGTGCCAGCAGTCTGATGACAGGGCAGGAGACCCAGTACTTC; D gene: TRBD1; J gene: TRBJ2-5; clone size: few; V gene: TRBV7-2
CDR3 protein: CASSLDSVLGQPQHF; CDR3 DNA: TGTGCCAGCAGCTTGGATAGTGTTTTAGGCCAGCCCCAGCATTTT; D gene: NA; J gene: TRBJ1-5; clone size: many; V gene: TRBV7-9
CDR3 protein: CASSLEGTSGGARDTQYF; CDR3 DNA: TGTGCCAGCAGCTTAGAAGGGACTAGCGGGGGGGCCCGAGATACGCAGTATTTT; D gene: TRBD2; J gene: TRBJ2-3; clone size: many; V gene: TRBV7-2
CDR3 protein: CSARKAGANVLTF; CDR3 DNA: TGCAGTGCTAGAAAAGCTGGGGCCAACGTCCTGACTTTC; D gene: NA; J gene: TRBJ2-6; clone size: many; V gene: TRBV20-1
CDR3 protein: CASSQGQYGYTF; CDR3 DNA: TGTGCCAGCAGCCAGGGACAGTATGGCTACACCTTC; D gene: TRBD1; J gene: TRBJ1-2; clone size: many; V gene: TRBV7-9
CDR3 protein: CAISQTQGLTYNEQFF; CDR3 DNA: TGTGCCATCAGCCAAACACAGGGTCTGACCTACAATGAGCAGTTCTTC; D gene: NA; J gene: TRBJ2-1; clone size: many; V gene: TRBV10-3
CDR3 protein: CSAKTQSRAEAFF; CDR3 DNA: TGCAGTGCCAAAACACAGAGCAGGGCTGAAGCTTTCTTT; D gene: NA; J gene: TRBJ1-1; clone size: NA; V gene: TRBV20-1
CDR3 protein: CASSLTSTEAFF; CDR3 DNA: TGCGCCAGCAGCTTGACGTCCACTGAAGCTTTCTTT; D gene: NA; J gene: TRBJ1-1; clone size: many; V gene: TRBV5-1
CDR3 protein: CASSLSGRGAYGYTF; CDR3 DNA: TGTGCCAGCAGTTTGAGTGGCAGGGGCGCCTATGGCTACACCTTC; D gene: NA; J gene: TRBJ1-2; clone size: many; V gene: TRBV12-3/TRBV12-4
CDR3 protein: CASSLAGTPDQPQHF; CDR3 DNA: TGTGCCAGCAGCTTAGCCGGGACCCCCGATCAGCCCCAGCATTTT; D gene: NA; J gene: TRBJ1-5; clone size: many; V gene: TRBV7-9
CDR3 protein: CASSDRVEEKLFF; CDR3 DNA: TGTGCCAGCAGTGACAGGGTAGAAGAAAAACTGTTTTTT; D gene: TRBD1; J gene: TRBJ1-4; clone size: many; V gene: TRBV5-4
CDR3 protein: CSVLSSEGNQPQHF; CDR3 DNA: TGCAGCGTTCTCTCCTCGGAGGGTAATCAGCCCCAGCATTTT; D gene: NA; J gene: TRBJ1-5; clone size: many; V gene: TRBV29-1
CDR3 protein: CASSLALGPLTDTQYF; CDR3 DNA: TGCGCCAGCAGCTTGGCCTTAGGACCCCTCACAGATACGCAGTATTTT; D gene: NA; J gene: TRBJ2-3; clone size: many; V gene: TRBV5-1
CDR3 protein: CASSQELGGYNEQFF; CDR3 DNA: TGTGCCAGCAGCCAAGAATTAGGGGGGTACAATGAGCAGTTCTTC; D gene: NA; J gene: TRBJ2-1; clone size: NA; V gene: TRBV3-1
CDR3 protein: CASSTAGILGQPQHF; CDR3 DNA: TGTGCCAGCAGCACGGCAGGGATCTTGGGCCAGCCCCAGCATTTT; D gene: NA; J gene: TRBJ1-5; clone size: few; V gene: TRBV6-1
CDR3 protein: CASHSRGPQTPLHF; CDR3 DNA: TGTGCCAGCCATAGCAGGGGCCCACAGACACCCCTCCACTTT; D gene: NA; J gene: TRBJ1-6; clone size: many; V gene: TRBV6-5
CDR3 protein: CASETQYSNQPQHF; CDR3 DNA: TGTGCCAGCGAAACTCAGTATAGCAATCAGCCCCAGCATTTT; D gene: NA; J gene: TRBJ1-5; clone size: many; V gene: TRBV12-3/TRBV12-4
CDR3 protein: CASSLVGQGTDTQYF; CDR3 DNA: TGTGCCAGCAGTTTAGTGGGACAGGGCACAGATACGCAGTATTTT; D gene: TRBD1; J gene: TRBJ2-3; clone size: many; V gene: TRBV12-3/TRBV12-4
CDR3 protein: CASSSRAGTDTQYF; CDR3 DNA: TGTGCCAGCAGTTCTAGAGCGGGTACAGATACGCAGTATTTT; D gene: NA; J gene: TRBJ2-3; clone size: NA; V gene: TRBV28
CDR3 protein: CASRDKDRDYGYTF; CDR3 DNA: TGTGCCAGCAGGGATAAGGACAGGGACTATGGCTACACCTTC; D gene: TRBD1; J gene: TRBJ1-2; clone size: NA; V gene: TRBV5-6
CDR3 protein: CASSPPLAGSYNEQFF; CDR3 DNA: TGTGCCAGCAGCCCCCCCCTAGCGGGTTCTTACAATGAGCAGTTCTTC; D gene: TRBD2; J gene: TRBJ2-1; clone size: many; V gene: TRBV11-2
CDR3 protein: CSASDGRVYEQYF; CDR3 DNA: TGCAGTGCGTCGGACGGACGAGTCTACGAGCAGTACTTC; D gene: NA; J gene: TRBJ2-7; clone size: many; V gene: TRBV20-1
CDR3 protein: CASSGENTEAFF; CDR3 DNA: TGTGCCAGCAGCGGCGAGAACACTGAAGCTTTCTTT; D gene: NA; J gene: TRBJ1-1; clone size: few; V gene: TRBV2
CDR3 protein: CASSTGQGLYEQYF; CDR3 DNA: TGCGCCAGCAGCACTGGACAGGGACTATACGAGCAGTACTTC; D gene: NA; J gene: TRBJ2-7; clone size: many; V gene: TRBV5-1
CDR3 protein: CASNFWGRPGETQYF; CDR3 DNA: TGTGCCAGCAACTTTTGGGGGCGCCCGGGGGAGACCCAGTACTTC; D gene: NA; J gene: TRBJ2-5; clone size: many; V gene: TRBV9